Following are 15 T cell receptor beta chains from one sample sequenced in a study of T cells after yellow fever vaccination. MiXCR was run by TCRdb on the 5' RACE reads, yielding one entry per CDR3 protein. The table lists about 160,000 distinct CDR3 sequences, around 7.3% of them singletons. The sample was CD4+ T cells sorted from PBMCs, taken less than 6 days after the first yellow fever vaccination. All receptors come from a man aged 18 to 30 who received the YFV17D yellow fever vaccine.

This clonotype was seen more than once but under ten times. The CDR3 protein is CASSYEGRGEQYV. In DNA form, the CDR3 reads TGTGCCAGCAGTTACGAGGGCAGGGGCGAGCAGTACGTC. The gene calls are TRBV6-2 or TRBV6-3 and TRBJ2-7; tentative D call: TRBD1 (6 bases). The CDR3 contains 13 residues. Trimming removed 2 bases from V and 6 bases from J, with 11 bases in between. Germline CDR1 reads MNHEY; CDR2 reads SVGEGT.

This clonotype showed up many times. The chain links TRBV3-1 to TRBJ2-7; D is perhaps TRBD1 (5 bases). V was trimmed by 6 bases and J by 5 bases, leaving 20 bases between them. There are 15 residues in the CDR3. Germline CDR1 reads LGHDT; CDR2 reads YNNKEL (reference sequence). CDR3 region: CASSGASLMWNEQYF. DNA of the CDR3: TGTGCCAGCAGTGGGGCAAGTCTTATGTGGAACGAGCAGTACTTC.

This clonotype was seen many times. The chain joins TRBV20-1 to TRBJ2-3; 9 nucleotides align to TRBD2. There are 12 residues in the CDR3. Trimming cost V 3 bases and J 5 bases; bases outside gene matches: 0. From germline, CDR1 is DFQATT and CDR2 SNEGSKA (reference sequence). In DNA, the CDR3 is TGCAGTGCTAGGCGGGGGGGAGATACGCAGTATTTT. Translation gives CSARRGGDTQYF.

This clonotype was observed a few times. The genes are TRBV5-1 and TRBJ1-2; D is unresolved. Per the germline V gene, CDR1 is SGHRS and CDR2 is YFSETQ. V gave up 4 bases and J gave up 5 bases, with 9 bases separating them. CDR3 size: 12 residues. For the CDR3, the DNA is TGCGCCAGCAGCGATCAATATTATGGCTACACCTTC. Protein product: CASSDQYYGYTF.

This clonotype appeared many times. This sequence joins TRBV9 and TRBJ2-7; D is perhaps TRBD1 (6 bases). This CDR3 contains 14 residues. From germline, CDR1 is SGDLS and CDR2 YYNGEE. V dropped 3 bases and J dropped 5 bases, with 15 bases sitting between them. The chain's CDR3 is CASSGLRGRNEQYF. The CDR3 DNA is TGTGCCAGCAGCGGGCTCAGGGGTAGGAACGAGCAGTACTTC.

This clonotype was observed at least ten times. The V call is TRBV5-1, the J call TRBJ2-1; maybe TRBD1 (5 bases). This CDR3 has 14 residues. Trimming removed 0 bases from V and 4 bases from J, with 8 bases in between. Per germline, CDR1 SGHRS and CDR2 YFSETQ. DNA of the CDR3: TGCGCCAGCAGCTTGGCGACAGATTACAATGAGCAGTTCTTC. Its translation: CASSLATDYNEQFF.

In its sample, this clonotype was seen many times. This chain links TRBV24-1 with TRBJ2-5, with D perhaps matching TRBD2 (7 bases). The CDR3 extends over 17 amino acids. V gave up 4 bases and J gave up 0 bases, with 17 bases separating them. The germline gives CDR1 KGHDR, CDR2 SFDVKD. CDR3 protein: CATSEGSGGAYQETQYF. CDR3 sequence (DNA): TGTGCCACCAGTGAAGGGTCTGGGGGGGCCTACCAAGAGACCCAGTACTTC.

This chain links TRBV7-2 with TRBJ2-5; 8 positions agree with TRBD1. Germline-derived CDR1 and CDR2 are SGHTA and FQGNSA. The length of the CDR3 is 15 residues. V shed 4 bases, J shed 7 bases, and the junction held 11 bases outside the gene matches. The CDR3: CASSSTNDRGATQYF. As DNA, the CDR3 is TGTGCCAGCAGCTCAACAAACGACAGGGGAGCGACCCAGTACTTC.

The V call is TRBV7-9, the J call TRBJ2-7, with D unclear. V lost 5 bases and J 1 base, leaving 9 bases between the germline ends. The length of the CDR3 is 13 residues. The germline V gene encodes CDR1 SEHNR and CDR2 FQNEAQ (reference sequence). CDR3 loop: CASSISPSYEQYV. CDR3 DNA sequence: TGTGCCAGCAGCATCTCGCCTTCCTACGAGCAGTACGTC.

At least ten counts were recorded for this clonotype. This rearrangement joins TRBV29-1 to TRBJ2-5; D is unclear. CDR1 is SQVTM, CDR2 ANQGSEA, per germline. The CDR3 consists of 13 residues. V was pared by 2 bases and J by 1 base, with 8 bases between. Here the CDR3 reads CSVEQASQETQYF. The DNA for the CDR3 is TGCAGCGTTGAACAAGCTAGCCAAGAGACCCAGTACTTC.

This clonotype was found many times. The J gene is TRBJ2-1, the V gene TRBV5-1; no reliable D call. Trimming left V 1 base short and J 9 bases short, with 11 bases between. CDR1 is SGHRS and CDR2 is YFSETQ in the germline V gene. This CDR3 region has 13 residues. The CDR3 coding sequence is TGCGCCAGCAGCTTGATTACTACTGCTGAGCAGTTCTTC. Translated, it gives CASSLITTAEQFF.

The table lists this clonotype with many counts. V is TRBV20-1 and J is TRBJ2-7; TRBD1 matches 9 bases. Germline CDR1 and CDR2: DFQATT and SNEGSKA (reference sequence). There are 12 residues in the CDR3. The V gene end was trimmed by 4 bases and the J gene end by 6 bases; junction bases not matched to a gene: 4. CDR3 in DNA: TGCAGTGCTACTAGACAGGGGGGCGAGCAGTACTTC. Protein sequence: CSATRQGGEQYF.

The rearrangement uses TRBV11-2 and TRBJ2-1; 7 nucleotides match TRBD1. The CDR3 length is 13 residues. J lost 10 bases, V lost 1 base, and 4 bases had no gene match. Germline assignment: CDR1 SGHAT and CDR2 FQNNGV. The CDR3 spells CASSLGQGLEQFF. CDR3 coding DNA: TGTGCCAGCAGCTTAGGACAGGGATTGGAGCAGTTCTTC.

The rearrangement joins TRBV5-6 to TRBJ2-7; 7 bases are shared with TRBD1. The junction had 5 bases not matched to a gene; V was cut back by 0 bases and J by 2 bases. This CDR3 has 15 residues. Looked up from germline, CDR1 is SGHDT and CDR2 is YYEEEE. CDR3 region: CASSLAQTGTYEQYV. The CDR3 nucleotides read TGTGCCAGCAGCTTGGCCCAGACAGGGACCTACGAGCAGTACGTC.

The table lists this clonotype with many counts. V gene TRBV7-2 combines with J gene TRBJ2-1; D is ambiguous. This CDR3 contains 13 residues. From germline, CDR1 is SGHTA and CDR2 FQGNSA. V was cut by 4 bases and J by 6 bases, with 10 bases left in between. CDR3 DNA: TGTGCCAGCAGCTCTTCTTCCGGCAATGAGCAGTTCTTC. Residues: CASSSSSGNEQFF.